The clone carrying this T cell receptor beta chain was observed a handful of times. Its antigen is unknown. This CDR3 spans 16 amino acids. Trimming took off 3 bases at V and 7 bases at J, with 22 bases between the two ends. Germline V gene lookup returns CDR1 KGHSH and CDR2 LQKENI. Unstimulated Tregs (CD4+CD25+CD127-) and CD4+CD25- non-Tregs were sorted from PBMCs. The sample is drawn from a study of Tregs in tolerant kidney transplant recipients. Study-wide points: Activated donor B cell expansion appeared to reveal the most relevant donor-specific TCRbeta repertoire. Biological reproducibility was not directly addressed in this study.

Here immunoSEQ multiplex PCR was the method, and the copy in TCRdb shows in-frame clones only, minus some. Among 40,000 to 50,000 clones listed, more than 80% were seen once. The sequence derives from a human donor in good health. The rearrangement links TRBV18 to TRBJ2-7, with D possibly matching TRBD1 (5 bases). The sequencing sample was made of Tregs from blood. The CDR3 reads CASSPTVGRASGEQYF. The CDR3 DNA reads TGTGCCAGCTCACCCACGGTGGGCAGGGCTTCGGGTGAGCAGTACTTC.